Listed here are 10 T cell receptor beta chains from one sample, sequenced in a study of low-dose radiotherapy and immunotherapy resistance in tumors. TRAV and TRBV primers primed cDNA for both TCRalpha and TCRbeta. TCR amplification ran 20 PCR cycles using constant-region and V-primer adapter primers. TCRdb recomputed calls from the reads with MiXCR, one row per CDR3 protein. The table records more than 50,000 distinct CDR3 sequences, about 25% of them present only once. This sample's time point: after trial treatment. Treatment of the sample: LDRT plus nivolumab, ipilimumab, low-dose cyclophosphamide and aspirin (RACIN trial). The sample here was PBMCs, taken after low-dose radiotherapy plus immunotherapy. These receptors all stem from a male donor with prostate cancer.

This clonotype was picked up a small number of times. This chain uses TRBV18 with TRBJ2-7; 9 bases are a match to TRBD1. The CDR3 covers 14 residues. After removal of 2 bases from V and 3 bases from J, the junction contained 2 bases not matched to a gene. Germline V gene lookup returns CDR1 KGHSH and CDR2 LQKENI. The CDR3 region is CASSPSGQGYEQYF. Here the CDR3 DNA reads TGTGCCAGCTCACCATCGGGACAGGGCTACGAGCAGTACTTC.

This clonotype was seen at least ten times. The chain couples TRBV4-1 to TRBJ1-2; D unclear. CDR3 size: 14 residues. The germline V gene has CDR1 MGHRA and CDR2 YSYEKL. Trimming stripped 1 base from V and 4 bases from J, with 10 bases between. In nucleotides, the CDR3 is TGCGCCAGCAGCCAAGTTTCCGGTTCCTATGGCTACACCTTC. As protein: CASSQVSGSYGYTF.

This clonotype occurred many times. The chain has TRBV3-1 and TRBJ2-7, with D perhaps matching TRBD2 (6 bases). Germline assignment: CDR1 LGHDT and CDR2 YNNKEL (reference sequence). The CDR3 totals 14 residues. The V gene lost 1 base and the J gene lost 3 bases, with 10 bases spanning the gap. CDR3 bases: TGTGCCAGCAGCCAAGGGTCCGGGGGCTACGAGCAGTACTTC. It encodes CASSQGSGGYEQYF.

Many counts were recorded for this clonotype. CDR3 in DNA: TGTAGCGCTAGCGGGGGGAATACCTACGAGCAGTACTTC. Translating it yields CSASGGNTYEQYF. J is TRBJ2-7 and V is TRBV30, with TRBD2 matching over 11 bases. The CDR3 length is 13 residues. Germline V gene data show CDR1 as GTSNPN and CDR2 as SVGIG (reference sequence).

This clonotype was counted at least ten times. V and J are TRBV6-2 or TRBV6-3 and TRBJ1-1; the match to TRBD1 covers 8 bases. Germline V gene sequence: CDR1 MNHEY, CDR2 SVGEGT. V lost 2 bases and J lost 4; bases outside the gene matches: 9. The CDR3 sequence is 16 residues long. The CDR3 nucleotides are TGTGCCAGCAGTTACGAGCAGGGGGCATTGATCACTGAAGCTTTCTTT. This translates into CASSYEQGALITEAFF.

For this clonotype: A far more abundant clone sits one base away, making this likely a read error. The rearrangement uses TRBV10-3 and TRBJ2-1; TRBD2 agrees at 11 bases. Germline CDR1 and CDR2: ENHRY and SYGVKD. The CDR3 runs 15 residues. The CDR3 DNA follows: TGTACCAGCAGGCGCGGGGGACTAGCGGACAATGAGCAGTTCTTC. As protein: CTSRRGGLADNEQFF.

This clonotype has a handful of counts. The chain has TRBV6-6 and TRBJ1-6; maybe TRBD1 (6 bases). The CDR3 totals 14 residues. The V end was cut by 6 bases, the J end by 5 bases, with 11 bases between. In germline, CDR1 is MNHNY, CDR2 SVGAGI (reference sequence). In nucleotides, the CDR3 is TGTGCCAGCAGCTTACAGGGAGATAATTCACCCCTCCACTTT. It yields the protein CASSLQGDNSPLHF.

This clonotype was seen ten or more times. The chain recombines TRBV30 with TRBJ2-1; 10 nucleotides agree with TRBD2. Per germline, CDR1 GTSNPN and CDR2 SVGIG (reference sequence). This CDR3 spans 14 amino acids. The ends lost 5 bases at V and 5 bases at J; junction bases unmatched: 6. As DNA, the CDR3 is TGTGCCTGGGCAGTAGCGGGGGGACACAATGAGCAGTTCTTC. It translates to CAWAVAGGHNEQFF.

On this clonotype itself: The likely explanation is a read error, given a far larger clone one base away. The V call is TRBV4-3, the J call TRBJ2-7; TRBD2 is a possible D gene (5 bases). The CDR3 runs to 16 residues. Germline assignment: CDR1 LGHNA and CDR2 YSLEER. Deletions cut 0 bases from V and 7 bases from J, with 19 bases between. As DNA, the CDR3 is TGCGCCAGCAGCCAAGACTTGAGCGGCGGCTACAATGAGCAGTACTTC. It codes for CASSQDLSGGYNEQYF.

This clonotype has only a few counts. A far larger clone is a single base away, which makes a read error likely. This chain links TRBV11-2 with TRBJ2-4; the D gene could be TRBD1 or TRBD2 (5 bases each). CDR1 and CDR2 (germline): SGHAT, FQNNGV. The CDR3 contains 16 residues. Trimming removed 3 bases at V and 13 bases at J, with 25 bases between. The CDR3 sequence is CASSFGDPFFYNEQYF. DNA of the CDR3: TGTGCCAGCAGCTTCGGGGACCCCTTTTTCTACAATGAGCAGTACTTC.